This entry is about one TCR beta chain. Its matching antigen is unknown. The sample originates from a study of human CD8 memory T cell subsets. A UMI-labeled 5' RACE approach was the method that produced the TCR beta libraries. TCRdb re-called the 5' RACE reads, yielding one record per CDR3 amino acid sequence without DNA. The table lists fewer than 20,000 distinct CDR3 sequences. The CDR3 has 15 amino acids. Germline V gene sequence: CDR1 SNHLY, CDR2 FYNNEI. Findings and caveats of the study: Precursor exhausted T cells and stem-like memory T cells were similarly highly diverse, while effector memory cells were not. Greater diversity in stem-like memory than precursor exhausted T cells was suggested by Chao1 estimates.

The clonotype comes from a human donor in good health. The sample taken for sequencing was CD8+ T cells from PBMCs. The chain employs TRBV2 and TRBJ1-2. The CDR3 loop reads CASSEAEGGPYGYTF.